The clone carrying this TCR beta chain has just a few counts. The antigen is undetermined. This record belongs to a study of response to subunit inactivated influenza vaccine. The CDR3 has 13 amino acids. V was shortened by 6 bases and J by 5 bases, with 10 bases between the two germline ends. Germline CDR1 and CDR2: MNHNS and SASEGT. Overall study results and limits: A suggestion made by the authors is that each seasonal influenza vaccination recruits few new T cells.

TCRdb re-called the RT-PCR reads with MiXCR, one entry per CDR3 protein. The table lists 430,000 or so distinct CDR3 sequences, around 9.9% of them singletons. The clonotype comes from a man aged 45-60 years who received an inactivated influenza vaccine. This rearrangement joins TRBV6-1 to TRBJ1-4; D is perhaps TRBD1 (5 bases). The starting material was PBMCs from blood, obtained roughly 6 weeks after vaccination. DNA of the CDR3: TGTGCCAGCAGAAGGGACCCGAATGAAAAACTGTTTTTT. It translates to CASRRDPNEKLFF.